This T cell receptor beta chain came from a study of cytomegalovirus exposure and HLA in healthy donors. Study-wide context: Genotyping showed around 81% of fewer than 500 donors falling in the Caucasian-associated ancestry cluster.

13 Jbeta primers and 60 Vbeta primers were used for the PCR. Method: immunoSEQ multiplex PCR; TCRdb's copy keeps in-frame clones and lacks some. The table includes 95,000 to 100,000 clones, about 80% detected once. From germline, CDR1 is MNHNS and CDR2 SASEGT. The CDR3 contains 15 residues. Trimming removed 0 bases at V and 0 bases at J, with 8 bases between. The material sequenced was PBMCs. This sequence was found in a man in his forties in good health and CMV-seronegative. J is TRBJ1-1 and V is TRBV6-1, with D uncertain. The CDR3 region has the DNA TGTGCCAGCAGTGAAGCTCGGGTCTTGAACACTGAAGCTTTCTTT. This translates into CASSEARVLNTEAFF.